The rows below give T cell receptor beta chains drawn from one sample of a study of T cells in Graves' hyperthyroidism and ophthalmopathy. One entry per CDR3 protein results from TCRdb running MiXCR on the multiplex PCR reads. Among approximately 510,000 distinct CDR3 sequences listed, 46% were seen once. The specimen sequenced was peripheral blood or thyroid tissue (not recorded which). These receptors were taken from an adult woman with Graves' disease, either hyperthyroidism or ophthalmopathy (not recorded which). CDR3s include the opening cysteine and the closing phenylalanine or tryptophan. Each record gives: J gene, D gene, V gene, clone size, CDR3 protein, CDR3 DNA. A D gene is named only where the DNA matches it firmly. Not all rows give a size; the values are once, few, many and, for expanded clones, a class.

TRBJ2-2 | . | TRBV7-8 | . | CASSPTSTRDSGELFF | TGTGCCAGCAGCCCAACTAGCACCCGGGACAGCGGGGAGCTGTTTTTT
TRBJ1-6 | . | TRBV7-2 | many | CASTKRRSYNSPLHF | TGTGCCAGCACCAAGCGCCGCTCCTATAATTCACCCCTCCACTTT
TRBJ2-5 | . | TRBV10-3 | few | CAIRTDQTGAKTQYF | TGTGCCATTCGTACTGACCAAACGGGAGCGAAGACCCAGTACTTC
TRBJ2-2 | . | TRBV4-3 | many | CASSQQGNGELFF | TGCGCCAGCAGCCAACAAGGAAACGGGGAGCTGTTTTTT
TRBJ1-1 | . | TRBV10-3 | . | CAITRQIAGAEAFF | TGTGCCATCACCCGACAGATTGCTGGGGCTGAAGCTTTCTTT
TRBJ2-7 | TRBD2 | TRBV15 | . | CATSREGTSYEQYF | TGTGCCACCAGCAGAGAGGGGACTAGCTACGAGCAGTACTTC
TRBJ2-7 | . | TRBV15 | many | CATSRGVSYEQYF | TGTGCCACCAGCAGAGGAGTATCCTACGAGCAGTACTTC
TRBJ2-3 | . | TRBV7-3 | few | CASSLANTDTQYF | TGTGCCAGCAGCTTAGCGAACACAGATACGCAGTATTTT
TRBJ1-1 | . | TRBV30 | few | CAWSTGVTEAFF | TGTGCCTGGAGTACGGGGGTAACTGAAGCTTTCTTT
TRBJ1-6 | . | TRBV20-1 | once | CSANPGSNSPLHF | TGCAGTGCTAACCCAGGGAGTAATTCACCCCTCCACTTT
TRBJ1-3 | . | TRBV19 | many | CASSIQTGNTIYF | TGTGCCAGTAGTATCCAGACTGGAAACACCATATATTTT
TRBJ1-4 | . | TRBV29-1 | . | CSGANEKLFF | TGCAGCGGGGCTAATGAAAAACTGTTTTTT
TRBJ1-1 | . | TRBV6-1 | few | CASRKTPTDTEAFF | TGTGCCAGCAGAAAAACCCCGACAGACACTGAAGCTTTCTTT
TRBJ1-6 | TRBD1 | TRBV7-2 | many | CASSDRQGRSPLHF | TGTGCCAGCAGCGACCGACAGGGGAGGTCACCCCTCCACTTT
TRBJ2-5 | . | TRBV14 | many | CASSQAAHFETQYF | TGTGCCAGCAGCCAAGCAGCCCACTTTGAGACCCAGTACTTC
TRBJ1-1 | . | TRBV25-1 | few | CASSDRTGENTEAFF | TGTGCCAGCAGTGACCGGACGGGGGAGAACACTGAAGCTTTCTTT
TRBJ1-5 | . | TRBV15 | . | CATSRVMDGNQPQHF | TGTGCCACCAGCAGAGTCATGGACGGCAATCAGCCCCAGCATTTT
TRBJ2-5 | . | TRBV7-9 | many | CASSSQEETQYF | TGTGCCAGCAGCTCTCAGGAGGAGACCCAGTACTTC
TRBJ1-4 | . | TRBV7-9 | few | CASSWGFREKLFF | TGTGCCAGCAGCTGGGGGTTCCGTGAAAAACTGTTTTTT
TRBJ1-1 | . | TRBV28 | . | CASKVQGDTEAFF | TGTGCCAGCAAGGTACAGGGCGACACTGAAGCTTTCTTT
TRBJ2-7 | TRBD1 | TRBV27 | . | CASSLPTDRGRGEQYF | TGTGCCAGCAGTTTACCGACTGACAGGGGGCGCGGCGAGCAGTACTTC